The next 2 T cell receptor beta chains were all read from a single sample in a study of blood T cell repertoires in COVID-19. The method was immunoSEQ multiplex PCR; TCRdb's version includes in-frame clones alone and lacks a portion of them. Of hundreds of thousands of clones listed, 70% to 90% are singletons. Material for sequencing was peripheral blood. The receptors were gathered from a man younger than 35 with active or convalescent COVID-19.

The V gene is TRBV15, the J gene TRBJ1-5; no clear D gene. CDR1 and CDR2 from the germline V gene are LNHNV and YYDKDF (reference sequence). V shed 0 bases and J shed 5 bases, with 26 bases lying between them. The CDR3 length is 20 residues. The CDR3 coding sequence is TGTGCCACCAGCAGAGATCGCGGGGAGGGATCTTTCCTATGGGATCAGCCCCAGCATTTT. Protein product: CATSRDRGEGSFLWDQPQHF.

This chain joins TRBV7-2 and TRBJ2-7; 10 nucleotides match TRBD1. The CDR3 has 15 amino acids. CDR1 SGHTA and CDR2 FQGNSA come from the germline V gene. Trimming took 4 bases from V and 2 from J; bases not matched to a gene: 5. CDR3 protein: CASSSTGGLTYEQYF. CDR3 sequence (DNA): TGTGCCAGCAGCTCGACAGGGGGCCTCACCTACGAGCAGTACTTC. Variable domain in full (rest from reference TRBV7-2 and TRBJ2-7): GAGVSQSPSNKVTEKGKDVELRCDPISGHTALYWYRQSLGQGLEFLIYFQGNSAPDKSGLPSDRFSAERTGGSVSTLTIQRTQQEDSAVYLCASSSTGGLTYEQYFGPGTRLTVT.